These 26 T cell receptor beta chains originate from one sample sequenced in a study of T cells in Graves' hyperthyroidism and ophthalmopathy. It was RNA transcripts that yielded the amplified TCR beta CDR3 regions. First-round RT-PCR of the TCR CDR3 relied on the HTBI primer set. TCRdb re-called the multiplex PCR reads through MiXCR, storing one row per CDR3 protein. The sample comprises around 300,000 distinct CDR3 sequences, around 14% of which are singletons, and around 23% rests with the top ten. Sequenced sample: blood. These receptors were obtained from a woman in her twenties or thirties with Graves' hyperthyroidism.

This clonotype was picked up many times. The V and J genes are TRBV6-1 and TRBJ1-2; D ambiguous. The V gene's germline CDR1 is MNHNS and CDR2 SASEGT. V shed 5 bases and J shed 6 bases, with 13 bases lying between them. This CDR3 comprises 13 residues. The chain's CDR3 is CASSLSPVDGYTF. CDR3 in DNA: TGTGCCAGCAGTTTAAGTCCGGTTGATGGCTACACCTTC.

This clonotype was observed at least ten times. The gene calls are TRBV28 and TRBJ2-1, with 13 nucleotides matching TRBD2. Germline CDR1 is MDHEN and CDR2 is SYDVKM. The CDR3 sequence is 16 residues long. Trimming removed 5 bases from V and 8 bases from J; junction bases left unmatched: 9. CDR3 coding DNA: TGTGCCAGCAGTCGTAGGACTAGCGGGAGTAAGGATGAGCAGTTCTTC. This sequence encodes CASSRRTSGSKDEQFF.

This clonotype was observed at least ten times. The rearrangement uses TRBV4-2 and TRBJ1-6; D not resolved. V was cut by 0 bases and J by 9 bases, with 3 bases left in between. This CDR3 has 12 amino acids. CDR1 and CDR2 (germline): LGHNA, YNFKEQ. The CDR3 sequence is CASSQDSSPLHF. The CDR3 nucleotides are TGTGCCAGCAGCCAAGATAGTTCACCCCTCCACTTT.

This clonotype was seen a handful of times. The rearrangement links TRBV20-1 to TRBJ2-1; 11 nucleotides line up with TRBD2. CDR1 and CDR2 from the germline V gene are DFQATT and SNEGSKA (reference sequence). V shed 5 bases and J 7 bases; nucleotides not matched to a gene: 4. The CDR3 consists of 13 residues. The CDR3, as DNA: TGCAGTGCTGGGACTAGCGGTTCTAATGAGCAGTTCTTC. Encoded protein: CSAGTSGSNEQFF.

In its sample, this clonotype was seen many times. The CDR3 is CASSAYRGLALDTQYF. CDR3 coding DNA: TGTGCCAGCAGTGCGTACAGGGGTTTAGCCCTAGATACGCAGTATTTT. The V gene is TRBV28, the J gene TRBJ2-3; TRBD1 agrees at 7 bases. The CDR3 is made up of 16 amino acids. V was pared by 5 bases and J by 5 bases, with 13 bases of the junction left unmatched. In germline, CDR1 is MDHEN, CDR2 SYDVKM. Full variable domain (rest looked up from reference TRBV28 and TRBJ2-3): DVKVTQSSRYLVKRTGEKVFLECVQDMDHENMFWYRQDPGLGLRLIYFSYDVKMKEKGDIPEGYSVSREKKERFSLILESASTNQTSMYLCASSAYRGLALDTQYFGPGTRLTVL.

This clonotype was counted only a few times. An end of the junction does not agree with germline; a read error may underlie this. The chain carries TRBV6-1 and TRBJ1-3; D gene unclear. The CDR3 totals 14 residues. CDR1 and CDR2 (germline): MNHNS, SASEGT. In nucleotides, the CDR3 is TGTGCCAGCATCCCCTCCCGTGTTGGAACCACCATATATTTT. This gives the protein CASIPSRVGTTIYF.

This clonotype has ten or more counts. The rearrangement links TRBV2 to TRBJ2-5; tentatively, D is TRBD2 (6 bases). Germline V gives CDR1 SNHLY, CDR2 FYNNEI. Trimming cost V 9 bases and J 3 bases, with 14 bases left between them. The CDR3 totals 13 residues. The CDR3 nucleotides read TGTGCCAGGGGGGGTACAGAAGAAGAGACCCAGTACTTC. It specifies CARGGTEEETQYF.

CDR3 sequence: CSVEAPYDRDKREGPFYYEQYF. The DNA of the CDR3 is TGCAGCGTTGAGGCTCCCTACGACAGGGATAAGCGGGAGGGCCCCTTCTACTACGAGCAGTACTTC. J is TRBJ2-7 and V is TRBV29-1; 10 bases align to TRBD2. V lost 3 bases to trimming and J lost 3 bases; unmatched junction nucleotides: 29. Per the germline V gene, CDR1 is SQVTM and CDR2 is ANQGSEA. The CDR3 is made up of 22 amino acids.

This clonotype was picked up many times. The chain combines TRBV28 with TRBJ2-1; 10 bases match TRBD2. CDR1 MDHEN and CDR2 SYDVKM come from the germline V gene. V was clipped by 5 bases and J by 4 bases; unmatched bases: 8. The CDR3 extends over 16 amino acids. The CDR3 loop reads CASSPSGRAWYNEQFF. The CDR3 DNA follows: TGTGCCAGCAGTCCTAGCGGGAGAGCCTGGTACAATGAGCAGTTCTTC.

The chain uses TRBV19 and TRBJ2-1; 10 nucleotides match TRBD1. This CDR3 is built from 14 residues. V gave up 5 bases and J gave up 8 bases; unmatched junction bases: 6. CDR1 is LNHDA, CDR2 SQIVND, per germline (reference sequence). The CDR3 region is CASSDRGQEDEQFF. The CDR3 DNA reads as TGTGCCAGTAGTGACAGGGGGCAGGAGGATGAGCAGTTCTTC.

With regard to this clonotype: This clone may be a read error of a much larger clone one base away. The V call is TRBV30, the J call TRBJ1-5; a weak D match, TRBD1 (6 bases). Looked up from germline, CDR1 is GTSNPN and CDR2 is SVGIG (reference sequence). Trimming pared 4 bases from V and 4 bases from J, leaving 17 bases between. This CDR3 contains 15 residues. CDR3 nucleotides: TGTGCCTGGATTCCCTCGCTAGGGGGTAATCAGCCCCAGCATTTT. Residues: CAWIPSLGGNQPQHF.

This clonotype was counted a few times. The chain is built from TRBV7-8 and TRBJ2-6; TRBD1 matches 9 bases. V gave up 8 bases and J gave up 4 bases; unmatched junction bases: 6. Germline CDR1 and CDR2: SGHVS and FQNEAQ. The CDR3 consists of 15 residues. CDR3 in DNA: TGTGCCAGCTCGACAGGGGGTCCCGGGGCCAACGTCCTGACTTTC. This translates into CASSTGGPGANVLTF. Complete variable domain (other parts from reference TRBV7-8 and TRBJ2-6): GAGVSQSPRYKVAKRGQDVALRCDPISGHVSLFWYQQALGQGPEFLTYFQNEAQLDKSGLPSDRFFAERPEGSVSTLKIQRTQQEDSAVYLCASSTGGPGANVLTFGAGSRLTVL.

This clonotype occurred a few times. The genes are TRBV5-1 and TRBJ2-7; 8 nucleotides match TRBD1. This CDR3 is built from 15 residues. Per germline, CDR1 SGHRS and CDR2 YFSETQ. V trimming: 0 bases; J trimming: 6 bases; junction bases outside the gene matches: 8. This CDR3 reads CASSLDINRGSEQYF. DNA of the CDR3: TGCGCCAGCAGCTTGGATATTAACAGGGGGAGCGAGCAGTACTTC. Using reference TRBV5-1 and TRBJ2-7 for the parts outside the CDR3, the full variable domain is KAGVTQTPRYLIKTRGQQVTLSCSPISGHRSVSWYQQTPGQGLQFLFEYFSETQRNKGNFPGRFSGRQFSNSRSEMNVSTLELGDSALYLCASSLDINRGSEQYFGPGTRLTVT.

This clonotype was detected ten times or more. The V gene is TRBV15, the J gene TRBJ1-5; TRBD1 aligns across 7 bases. The J segment lost 5 bases and the V segment lost 5 bases, leaving 9 bases of the junction unmatched. The CDR3 is 15 amino acids. Germline-derived CDR1 and CDR2 are LNHNV and YYDKDF (reference sequence). The CDR3 bases are TGTGCCACCAGCCGTAGACAGGGAGGAGATCAGCCCCAGCATTTT. It yields the protein CATSRRQGGDQPQHF. The full variable domain, with the rest looked up from reference TRBV15 and TRBJ1-5, is DAMVIQNPRYQVTQFGKPVTLSCSQTLNHNVMYWYQQKSSQAPKLLFHYYDKDFNNEADTPDNFQSRRPNTSFCFLDIRSPGLGDTAMYLCATSRRQGGDQPQHFGDGTRLSIL.

The chain employs TRBV4-1 and TRBJ2-1; weak D call: TRBD2 (5 bases). V was pared by 2 bases and J by 15 bases, with 11 bases between. Germline values: CDR1 MGHRA, CDR2 YSYEKL. This CDR3 spans 11 amino acids. CDR3 DNA sequence: TGCGCCAGCAGCCAATGGTCTAGCTGGTTCTTC. Translation gives CASSQWSSWFF.

This clonotype was detected many times. This chain joins TRBV25-1 and TRBJ2-4, with D possibly matching TRBD2 (5 bases). CDR1 and CDR2 from the germline V gene are MGHDK and SYGVNS. The CDR3 is 15 residues long. Trimming stripped 3 bases from V and 7 bases from J, with 16 bases between. The CDR3 nucleotides are TGTGCCAGCAGTGACAGTACCGGAGGAGATAACATTCAGTACTTC. Encoded protein: CASSDSTGGDNIQYF.

This clonotype was picked up many times. The chain recombines TRBV7-9 with TRBJ2-5, with 14 positions matching TRBD2. Germline-derived CDR1 and CDR2 are SEHNR and FQNEAQ (reference sequence). With V trimmed by 1 base and J by 3 bases, 4 bases remained unmatched. This CDR3 has 17 amino acids. The CDR3: CASSLERTSGRKETQYF. The CDR3 bases are TGTGCCAGCAGCTTAGAACGGACTAGCGGGAGGAAAGAGACCCAGTACTTC.

V usage is TRBV9 and J usage is TRBJ1-3, with D possibly TRBD1 on 6 matching bases. CDR1 and CDR2 (germline): SGDLS, YYNGEE. The V and J ends lost 6 bases and 4 bases respectively, with 11 bases between them. The CDR3 contains 13 residues. CDR3 in DNA: TGTGCCAGCACTCGGACAGACGGAAACACCATATATTTT. It codes for CASTRTDGNTIYF.

This clonotype was seen at least ten times. The chain combines TRBV3-1 with TRBJ2-7; TRBD2 is a possible D gene (5 bases). Germline V lookup: CDR1 LGHDT, CDR2 YNNKEL (reference sequence). Deletions cut 2 bases from V and 3 bases from J, with 5 bases between. The CDR3 spans 12 residues. The CDR3 sequence is CASSQSGYEQYF. CDR3 DNA: TGTGCCAGCAGCCAAAGCGGCTACGAGCAGTACTTC.

Of note for this clonotype: A much larger clonotype is one base distant, so this may be a read error. This chain joins TRBV5-1 and TRBJ1-5; TRBD1 matches 8 bases. The CDR3 totals 15 residues. Germline loops: CDR1 SGHRS, CDR2 YFSETQ. J lost 7 bases, V lost 4 bases, and 10 bases had no gene match. CDR3 region: CASSATGVGDQPQHF. As DNA, the CDR3 is TGCGCCAGCAGCGCGACAGGGGTGGGCGACCAGCCCCAGCATTTT. Full variable domain (missing parts from reference TRBV5-1 and TRBJ1-5): KAGVTQTPRYLIKTRGQQVTLSCSPISGHRSVSWYQQTPGQGLQFLFEYFSETQRNKGNFPGRFSGRQFSNSRSEMNVSTLELGDSALYLCASSATGVGDQPQHFGDGTRLSIL.

This clonotype was found many times. J is TRBJ1-2 and V is TRBV12-3 or TRBV12-4; D perhaps matches TRBD1 (6 bases). Deletions cut 6 bases from V and 7 bases from J, with 15 bases between. This CDR3 has 13 amino acids. This CDR3 reads CASSAQGGGGYTF. DNA of the CDR3: TGTGCCAGCAGCGCACAGGGAGGTGGTGGCTACACCTTC.

The gene calls are TRBV7-2 and TRBJ2-1, with 13 nucleotides matching TRBD2. The CDR3 contains 16 residues. Per the germline V gene, CDR1 is SGHTA and CDR2 is FQGNSA. The V segment lost 3 bases and the J segment 10 bases; nucleotides outside the gene matches: 9. DNA of the CDR3: TGTGCCAGCAGCTTTCGGACTACTAGCGGGAGGGCCGAGCAGTTCTTC. This gives the protein CASSFRTTSGRAEQFF.

Only a few counts were recorded for this clonotype. The chain uses TRBV2 and TRBJ1-1; D unclear. This CDR3 region has 13 residues. Deletions cut 8 bases from V and 3 bases from J, with 13 bases between. Germline CDR1 is SNHLY and CDR2 is FYNNEI. The CDR3 reads CASLLVLYTEAFF. CDR3 DNA: TGTGCCAGCCTTTTGGTTTTGTACACTGAAGCTTTCTTT.

In its sample, this clonotype was seen many times. The chain uses TRBV30 and TRBJ2-2; TRBD2 is a possible D gene (6 bases). V shed 0 bases and J shed 5 bases, with 10 bases lying between them. The V gene's germline CDR1 is GTSNPN and CDR2 SVGIG (reference sequence). This CDR3 comprises 14 residues. The CDR3 DNA follows: TGTGCCTGGAGTGTAATAGGAGGGACCGGGGAGCTGTTTTTT. Encoded protein: CAWSVIGGTGELFF.

This chain links TRBV29-1 with TRBJ2-1; 14 bases agree with TRBD2. Germline V gives CDR1 SQVTM, CDR2 ANQGSEA. This CDR3 comprises 17 residues. Trimming at V came to 7 bases and at J to 4 bases, leaving 12 bases not matched to a gene. CDR3 sequence reads: CSATAGTSGSSYNEQFF. In nucleotides, the CDR3 is TGCAGCGCAACCGCCGGGACTAGCGGGAGTTCTTACAATGAGCAGTTCTTC.

This clonotype has more than one count but fewer than ten. The chain joins TRBV20-1 to TRBJ1-5; D is unresolved. V lost 6 bases, J lost 3 bases, and 18 bases lay in between. The germline CDR1 and CDR2 sequences are DFQATT and SNEGSKA (reference sequence). The CDR3 has 15 amino acids. In nucleotides, the CDR3 is TGCAGTGCCTCCTACACTACGGAAGCCAATCAGCCCCAGCATTTT. Translating gives CSASYTTEANQPQHF.